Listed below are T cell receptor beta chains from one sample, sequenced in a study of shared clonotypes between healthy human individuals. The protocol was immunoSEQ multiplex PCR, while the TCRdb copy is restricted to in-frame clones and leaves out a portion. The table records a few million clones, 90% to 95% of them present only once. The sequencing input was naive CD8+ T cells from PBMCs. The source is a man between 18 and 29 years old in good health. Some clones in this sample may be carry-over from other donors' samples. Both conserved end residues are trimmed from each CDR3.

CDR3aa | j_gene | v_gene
ASSPGLGGLWEQY | TRBJ2-7 | TRBV28
ASSLLAGGGTDTQY | TRBJ2-3 | TRBV7-9
SVDYERKGAF | TRBJ1-1 | TRBV29-1
ASSERADTGELF | TRBJ2-2 | TRBV6-1
ASSQVRTLNTEAF | TRBJ1-1 | TRBV4-1
ATSRDLRISYEQY | TRBJ2-7 | TRBV15
ASSSAGGSYEQY | TRBJ2-7 | TRBV28
ASSKAGGPFNEQF | TRBJ2-1 | TRBV5-4
AWTTGGDQPQH | TRBJ1-5 | TRBV30
ASGLGFTNYGYT | TRBJ1-2 | TRBV28
AISEILGTGYGYT | TRBJ1-2 | TRBV10-3
ASRTLAGLTDTQY | TRBJ2-3 | TRBV2
ASSISGAAYEQY | TRBJ2-7 | TRBV19
AWTGTSPQNEQF | TRBJ2-1 | TRBV30
ASSLRGGPNTEAF | TRBJ1-1 | TRBV11-2
ASSWDSVNTGELF | TRBJ2-2 | TRBV5-1
ASSAYSGRKETQY | TRBJ2-5 | TRBV5-1
ASSVDRGTGELF | TRBJ2-2 | TRBV9
ASSTREGTRETQY | TRBJ2-5 | TRBV7-2
ASSLFTSGSDQETQY | TRBJ2-5 | TRBV28
AISSAIYGYT | TRBJ1-2 | TRBV10-3
ASSQGQLNTEAF | TRBJ1-1 | TRBV5-5
ASSQLGAALNQPQH | TRBJ1-5 | TRBV4-1
ASSVGGTGFGYT | TRBJ1-2 | TRBV9
ASMRQGGEKLF | TRBJ1-4 | TRBV19
ASSRDEVTEAF | TRBJ1-1 | TRBV7-9
ASSLIGAGSPLH | TRBJ1-6 | TRBV4-1
ASSLDAEGPPYYEQY | TRBJ2-7 | TRBV11-2
ASRFRGLYGYT | TRBJ1-2 | TRBV12-2
ASSVASSYNSPLH | TRBJ1-6 | TRBV9
ASSLAEDARGLGYT | TRBJ1-2 | TRBV7-8
ASRPALAGTDTQY | TRBJ2-3 | TRBV7-9
ASSLRTGFQTQY | TRBJ2-5 | TRBV7-9
ASSPRTSGYEQY | TRBJ2-7 | TRBV7-9
ASSYRDRVGNEQF | TRBJ2-1 | TRBV6-5
ASSQSWNEQY | TRBJ2-7 | TRBV16
AKKRTAMHGYT | TRBJ1-2 | TRBV2
SVPPGTLGYGYT | TRBJ1-2 | TRBV29-1